The next 20 T cell receptor beta chains were all read from a single sample in a study of cytomegalovirus exposure and HLA in healthy donors. 13 Jbeta primers and 60 Vbeta primers were used for the PCR. The method was immunoSEQ multiplex PCR; TCRdb's version includes in-frame clones alone and lacks a portion of them. The sample contains roughly 200,000 clones, around 88% of which appear only once. Sample: PBMCs. The receptor set was obtained from a woman in her 30s in good health and CMV-seronegative.

This clone was seen once. The chain uses TRBV5-6 and TRBJ2-7, with 11 bases identical to TRBD2. V lost 4 bases, J lost 6 bases, and 6 bases stayed unmatched. Germline CDR1 is SGHDT and CDR2 is YYEEEE. The CDR3 is 14 residues long. The CDR3 region is CASSPRLAGGEQYF. In DNA form, the CDR3 reads TGTGCCAGCAGCCCCAGGCTAGCGGGAGGCGAGCAGTACTTC.

The chain combines TRBV6-5 with TRBJ2-7; TRBD2 agrees at 13 bases. This CDR3 spans 15 amino acids. Losses at the gene ends were 6 bases for V and 3 bases for J; bases not matched to a gene: 5. Germline CDR1 and CDR2: MNHEY and SVGAGI. The DNA of the CDR3 is TGTGCCAGCAGGCGGGGGACTAGCGGGGACTACGAGCAGTACTTC. Amino acid sequence: CASRRGTSGDYEQYF.

As for this clone: The CDR3 does not close with the conserved phenylalanine or tryptophan, likely indicating a read error. The DNA is left out, because the CDR3 cannot be placed on it with certainty; the CDR3 is given as TCRdb lists it. V is TRBV18 and J is TRBJ1-5; the table's D call TRBD1 went unverified against the DNA. Germline lookup yields CDR1 KGHSH and CDR2 LQKENI. The CDR3 totals 12 residues, both ends included. This CDR3 is CASSPPDETGGV.

The rearrangement joins TRBV5-4 to TRBJ2-3; 8 bases agree with TRBD2. Germline-derived CDR1 and CDR2 are SGHNT and YYREEE (reference sequence). The V and J ends lost 6 bases and 2 bases, in that order; junction bases with no gene match: 8. CDR3 length equals 15 residues. CDR3 in DNA: TGTGCCAGCATGGGCGGGGGGACCTCCACAGATACGCAGTATTTT. This translates into CASMGGGTSTDTQYF.

The rearrangement uses TRBV20-1 and TRBJ2-1; D uncertain. The germline CDR1 and CDR2 sequences are DFQATT and SNEGSKA (reference sequence). The V end was cut by 6 bases, the J end by 1 base, with 4 bases between. This CDR3 region has 11 residues. The CDR3 reads CSARSYNEQFF. DNA of the CDR3: TGCAGTGCCCGTTCCTACAATGAGCAGTTCTTC.

This chain links TRBV11-2 with TRBJ1-5; no clear D gene. V was cut by 5 bases and J by 3 bases, with 8 bases left in between. Germline CDR1 and CDR2: SGHAT and FQNNGV. This CDR3 spans 13 amino acids. CDR3 DNA sequence: TGTGCCAGCAGCCCCGGAGCCAATCAGCCCCAGCATTTT. Translation: CASSPGANQPQHF. Together with reference TRBV11-2 and TRBJ1-5, the CDR3 gives the full variable domain: EAGVAQSPRYKIIEKRQSVAFWCNPISGHATLYWYQQILGQGPKLLIQFQNNGVVDDSQLPKDRFSAERLKGVDSTLKIQPAKLEDSAVYLCASSPGANQPQHFGDGTRLSIL.

The genes are TRBV2 and TRBJ2-7; 8 positions agree with TRBD1. V gave up 6 bases and J gave up 2 bases; unmatched junction bases: 6. The CDR3 contains 14 residues. CDR1 and CDR2 from the germline V gene are SNHLY and FYNNEI. This CDR3 is CASRKDRATYEQYF. The CDR3 DNA reads as TGTGCCAGCAGGAAGGACAGGGCAACCTACGAGCAGTACTTC.

CDR3 DNA: TGTGCCAGCACCCGGGATTTAAACAATGAGCAGTTCTTC. Translation gives CASTRDLNNEQFF. The rearrangement links TRBV6-1 to TRBJ2-1; tentatively, D is TRBD2 (5 bases). The CDR3 is 13 residues long. Per the germline V gene, CDR1 is MNHNS and CDR2 is SASEGT. V was trimmed by 7 bases and J by 5 bases, leaving 12 bases between them.

The chain carries TRBV28 and TRBJ1-3; a possible D gene is TRBD1 (6 bases). CDR3 length equals 14 residues. Germline CDR1 MDHEN, CDR2 SYDVKM. V lost 11 bases to trimming and J lost 0 bases, with 14 bases between them. The CDR3 coding sequence is TGTGCCGGCCGGAGCAGGGGCTCTGGAAACACCATATATTTT. This sequence encodes CAGRSRGSGNTIYF.

The genes are TRBV18 and TRBJ1-2; D possibly corresponds to TRBD1 (5 bases). Germline values: CDR1 KGHSH, CDR2 LQKENI. V was clipped by 3 bases and J by 8 bases, with 19 bases between them. This CDR3 comprises 15 residues. This chain's CDR3 is CASSPLGAMTPGYTF. The CDR3 region has the DNA TGTGCCAGCTCACCCCTTGGGGCGATGACTCCGGGCTACACCTTC.

Comment on this clone: Other DNA sequences in the sample encode the same CDR3. The rearrangement joins TRBV20-1 to TRBJ2-7, with TRBD1 identical over 7 bases. Germline CDR1 and CDR2: DFQATT and SNEGSKA (reference sequence). The ends lost 3 bases at V and 5 bases at J; junction bases unmatched: 1. CDR3 length: 11 amino acids. For the CDR3, the DNA is TGCAGTGCTAGCGGACAGGACGAGCAGTACTTC. It specifies CSASGQDEQYF.

This chain links TRBV13 with TRBJ1-1; a possible D gene is TRBD1 (6 bases). CDR1 and CDR2 (germline): PRHDT, FYEKMQ (reference sequence). The V and J ends lost 5 bases and 0 bases respectively, with 13 bases between them. The CDR3 length is 15 residues. The CDR3, as DNA: TGTGCCAGCAGCCTTCCGGGACACTTGAACACTGAAGCTTTCTTT. Its translation: CASSLPGHLNTEAFF.

The J gene is TRBJ1-1, the V gene TRBV27; the match to TRBD1 covers 7 bases. The trim removed 5 bases at V and 3 bases at J, leaving 6 bases unmatched. CDR3 length: 14 residues. Germline V lookup: CDR1 MNHEY, CDR2 SMNVEV (reference sequence). In DNA form, the CDR3 reads TGTGCCAGCAGTGGCCGGGACAGTGACACTGAAGCTTTCTTT. As protein: CASSGRDSDTEAFF.

The chain recombines TRBV11-2 with TRBJ1-6; possible D gene TRBD1, 6 bases. Germline V CDR1 and CDR2: SGHAT, FQNNGV. Trimming pared 5 bases from V and 0 bases from J, leaving 8 bases between. This CDR3 comprises 15 residues. The CDR3 DNA reads as TGTGCCAGCAGCCCAGGGGTCTCCTATAATTCACCCCTCCACTTT. Amino acids: CASSPGVSYNSPLHF.

The CDR3 loop is CASSSLGEGIGYTF. CDR3 nucleotides: TGTGCCAGCAGTTCCCTCGGGGAGGGGATTGGCTACACCTTC. The V gene is TRBV28, the J gene TRBJ1-2; D is possibly TRBD1 (5 bases). Looked up from germline, CDR1 is MDHEN and CDR2 is SYDVKM. The CDR3 runs to 14 residues. The V end lost 4 bases, the J end lost 7 bases, and 16 bases lay between the germline ends.

The rearrangement uses TRBV4-1 and TRBJ1-1; 8 nucleotides match TRBD1. The CDR3 covers 15 residues. The germline CDR1 and CDR2 sequences are MGHRA and YSYEKL. The trim removed 2 bases at V and 5 bases at J, leaving 7 bases unmatched. CDR3 loop: CASSQSRTGFTEAFF. The CDR3 coding sequence is TGCGCCAGCAGCCAATCCCGGACAGGGTTTACTGAAGCTTTCTTT.

V is TRBV5-1 and J is TRBJ1-4, with 8 bases identical to TRBD1. The CDR3 totals 14 residues. In germline, CDR1 is SGHRS, CDR2 YFSETQ. Trimming removed 3 bases from V and 10 bases from J; junction bases left unmatched: 8. The CDR3 sequence is CASSSDREGGKLFF. CDR3 nucleotide sequence: TGCGCCAGCAGCTCGGACAGGGAGGGTGGAAAACTGTTTTTT.

The chain carries TRBV28 and TRBJ2-1, with 10 bases matching TRBD2. Germline V gives CDR1 MDHEN, CDR2 SYDVKM. With 5 bases clipped from V and 2 bases from J, the junction kept 15 bases outside the gene matches. The CDR3 spans 19 residues. For the CDR3, the DNA is TGTGCCAGCAGTACCTCAGCGGGAGGGCCCCATTACACCTACAATGAGCAGTTCTTC. Translation gives CASSTSAGGPHYTYNEQFF. The full variable domain, completed using reference TRBV28 and TRBJ2-1, is DVKVTQSSRYLVKRTGEKVFLECVQDMDHENMFWYRQDPGLGLRLIYFSYDVKMKEKGDIPEGYSVSREKKERFSLILESASTNQTSMYLCASSTSAGGPHYTYNEQFFGPGTRLTVL.

The chain is built from TRBV5-4 and TRBJ2-7, with 12 bases matching TRBD2. J lost 3 bases, V lost 4 bases, and 14 bases had no gene match. CDR1 SGHNT and CDR2 YYREEE come from the germline V gene (reference sequence). The CDR3 spans 18 residues. For the CDR3, the DNA is TGTGCCAGCAGCAAGAAAACATCCGGACTAGCGGGGATCTACGAGCAGTACTTC. Translated, it gives CASSKKTSGLAGIYEQYF.

J is TRBJ2-2 and V is TRBV12-2; TRBD1 is the table's D call and was not checked against the DNA. TRBV12-2 is marked as a pseudogene. CDR3 length equals 18 residues. CDR3 coding DNA: TGTGCAAGTCGCTTAGCGAGGGGTAACAGGGGAAACACCGGGGAGCTGTTTTTT. Amino acids: CASRLARGNRGNTGELFF.